A single sample gave rise to the 12 T cell receptor beta chains below, sequenced in a study of T-cell memory formation after mild COVID-19. TCRdb redid the calling of the 5' RACE reads with MiXCR, one entry per CDR3 protein. The data contain 250,000 to 350,000 distinct CDR3 sequences, 15% to 20% of them seen just once; the ten biggest clones take up approximately 21%. The sample was PBMCs or a T cell subset sorted from them (not recorded which). These TCRs come from a man in his late teens or twenties who had mild COVID-19 (a few samples of this study predate the infection). Cell type and time point are not known.

This clonotype has a handful of counts. The J gene is TRBJ2-2, the V gene TRBV5-1; perhaps TRBD1 as D (5 bases). The CDR3 has 16 amino acids. CDR1 is SGHRS and CDR2 is YFSETQ in the germline V gene. Deletions cut 4 bases from V and 6 bases from J, with 19 bases between. The CDR3 protein is CASSKDARQTPGELFF. The CDR3 DNA sequence: TGCGCCAGCAGCAAGGACGCACGACAGACCCCCGGGGAGCTGTTTTTT.

This sequence joins TRBV12-3 or TRBV12-4 and TRBJ2-5, with 13 bases identical to TRBD2. The length of the CDR3 is 19 residues. J lost 5 bases, V lost 0 bases, and 12 bases had no gene match. CDR3 sequence: CASSLALGLAGISWETQYF. The DNA of the CDR3 is TGTGCCAGCAGTTTAGCGCTGGGACTAGCGGGGATTTCCTGGGAGACCCAGTACTTC.

This clonotype has ten or more counts. V usage is TRBV21-1 and J usage is TRBJ2-7. TRBV21-1 is annotated as a pseudogene. CDR3 length: 11 amino acids. CDR3 in amino acids: CASSKGHEQYV. The CDR3 DNA is TGTGCCAGCAGCAAAGGGCACGAGCAGTACGTC.

This CDR3 reads CASSWPLAGFADTQYF. CDR3 sequence (DNA): TGTGCCAGCAGTTGGCCCCTGGCGGGGTTCGCAGATACGCAGTATTTT. V gene TRBV6-2 or TRBV6-3 combines with J gene TRBJ2-3; D is possibly TRBD2 (6 bases). The V and J ends lost 4 bases and 4 bases respectively, with 18 bases between them. The CDR3 has 16 residues. Germline V gene lookup returns CDR1 MNHEY and CDR2 SVGEGT.

The chain uses TRBV12-3 or TRBV12-4 and TRBJ1-1; 8 nucleotides line up with TRBD1. CDR3 length equals 15 residues. V lost 5 bases, J lost 0 bases, and 5 bases stayed unmatched. Here the CDR3 DNA reads TGTGCCAGCAGTCTCCTGACAGGGGTGAACACTGAAGCTTTCTTT. This translates into CASSLLTGVNTEAFF.

This chain joins TRBV10-3 and TRBJ2-2; 7 positions match TRBD2. The CDR3 sequence is 16 residues long. The J segment lost 5 bases and the V segment lost 8 bases, leaving 14 bases of the junction unmatched. Germline assignment: CDR1 ENHRY and CDR2 SYGVKD. CDR3 nucleotides: TGTGCCATCGGAGACTGGGCTAGCGGAAAAACCGGGGAGCTGTTTTTT. Residues: CAIGDWASGKTGELFF.

In this sample, this clonotype turned up a few times. This chain joins TRBV12-3 or TRBV12-4 and TRBJ1-3; D possibly corresponds to TRBD1 (6 bases). CDR3 length: 14 amino acids. V shed 7 bases and J shed 3 bases, with 13 bases lying between them. In DNA, the CDR3 is TGTGCCAGCAATGACAGGTCTATTGGAAACACCATATATTTT. This codes for CASNDRSIGNTIYF.

This clonotype was detected a few times. This chain joins TRBV7-9 and TRBJ2-2, with D tentatively TRBD1 (6 bases). The CDR3 runs 14 residues. Trimming removed 3 bases from V and 7 bases from J, with 12 bases in between. Germline V gene lookup returns CDR1 SEHNR and CDR2 FQNEAQ (reference sequence). The CDR3 DNA is TGTGCCAGCAGCTTCAGGGACACGGGCGGGGAGCTGTTTTTT. Translation: CASSFRDTGGELFF.

Only one count was recorded for this clonotype. This rearrangement joins TRBV7-9 to TRBJ2-7, with D possibly TRBD1 on 6 matching bases. With 5 bases removed from V and 4 bases from J, the gap between germline ends came to 24 bases. CDR1 is SEHNR and CDR2 is FQNEAQ in the germline V gene (reference sequence). The CDR3 is 17 amino acids. CDR3 sequence: CASSPSSLGGPAYEQYV. CDR3 DNA sequence: TGTGCCAGCAGCCCGAGCAGTCTAGGGGGTCCCGCGTACGAGCAGTACGTC.

Ten or more counts support this clonotype. V and J are TRBV3-1 and TRBJ2-3, with 9 bases matching TRBD2. CDR1 is LGHDT, CDR2 YNNKEL, per germline (reference sequence). The CDR3 contains 18 residues. Trimming took 1 base from V and 0 from J; bases not matched to a gene: 8. CDR3 in DNA: TGTGCCAGCAGCCAAGGGGAGACTAGCGGATTGAGCACAGATACGCAGTATTTT. Translated, it gives CASSQGETSGLSTDTQYF.

This clonotype has a count of ten or more. The CDR3 DNA reads TGTGCCAGCAGCTTAAAAGCGAACACTGAAGCTTTCTTT. Translation: CASSLKANTEAFF. This chain links TRBV7-2 with TRBJ1-1; D not resolved. V shed 2 bases and J shed 1 base, with 5 bases lying between them. The CDR3 spans 13 residues. Per germline, CDR1 SGHTA and CDR2 FQGNSA.

Turning to this clonotype: At one of its ends the junction is not consistent with the germline gene, which may arise from a read error. The chain uses TRBV6-5 and TRBJ1-2; D might be TRBD1 (5 bases). The CDR3 runs to 12 residues. The germline V gene encodes CDR1 MNHEY and CDR2 SVGAGI. The CDR3 bases are TGTGCCAGCAGTTATTCGGCAGGACACTTATCCTTC. Its protein is CASSYSAGHLSF.